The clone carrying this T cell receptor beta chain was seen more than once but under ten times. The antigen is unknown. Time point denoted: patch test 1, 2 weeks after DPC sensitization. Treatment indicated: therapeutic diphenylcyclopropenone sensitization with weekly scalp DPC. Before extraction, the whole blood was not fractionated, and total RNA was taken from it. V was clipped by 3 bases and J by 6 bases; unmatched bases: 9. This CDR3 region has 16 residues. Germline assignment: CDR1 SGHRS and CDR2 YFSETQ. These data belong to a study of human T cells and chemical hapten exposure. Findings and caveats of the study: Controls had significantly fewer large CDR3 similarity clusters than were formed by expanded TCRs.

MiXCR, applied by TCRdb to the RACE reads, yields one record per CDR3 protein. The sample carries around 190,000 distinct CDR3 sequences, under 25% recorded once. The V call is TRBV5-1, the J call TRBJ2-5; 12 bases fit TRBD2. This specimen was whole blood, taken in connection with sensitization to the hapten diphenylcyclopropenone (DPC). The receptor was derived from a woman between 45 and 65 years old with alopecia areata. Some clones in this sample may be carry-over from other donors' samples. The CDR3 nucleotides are TGCGCCAGCAGCTGGTTGACTAGCGGGAGATGGAAGACCCAGTACTTC. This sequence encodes CASSWLTSGRWKTQYF.